The 31 T cell receptor beta chains in this list originate from one sample, sequenced in a study of blood T cell repertoires in COVID-19. Sequencing was performed with immunoSEQ multiplex PCR; in TCRdb, only in-frame clones are kept and a portion is missing. The sample lists approximately 350,000 clones; 75% to 90% were seen once. Source material: PBMCs or T cells enriched from blood (not recorded which). These receptors were obtained from a man between 18 and 35 years old who had recovered from COVID-19.

J is TRBJ2-7 and V is TRBV18; no clear D gene. The CDR3 is made up of 14 amino acids. V gave up 3 bases and J gave up 3 bases, with 12 bases separating them. The germline V gene encodes CDR1 KGHSH and CDR2 LQKENI. The CDR3 region is CASSPFAQDYEQYF. The DNA of the CDR3 is TGTGCCAGCTCACCGTTCGCTCAGGACTACGAGCAGTACTTC.

The chain uses TRBV28 and TRBJ2-7; tentative D call: TRBD1 (6 bases). The V and J ends lost 7 bases and 0 bases respectively, with 13 bases between them. The CDR3 extends over 14 amino acids. Germline loops: CDR1 MDHEN, CDR2 SYDVKM. The CDR3 here is CASKPGQHSYEQYF. The CDR3 region has the DNA TGTGCCAGCAAACCGGGACAACACTCCTACGAGCAGTACTTC.

J is TRBJ2-1 and V is TRBV30; no firm D call. V lost 1 base and J lost 6, with 10 bases in between. The CDR3 is made up of 13 amino acids. Germline V CDR1 and CDR2: GTSNPN, SVGIG (reference sequence). CDR3 nucleotides: TGTGCCTGGAGTGGAGGCCTCAGCAATGAGCAGTTCTTC. Protein: CAWSGGLSNEQFF.

The chain couples TRBV9 to TRBJ1-4; 7 bases align to TRBD1. Germline CDR1 SGDLS, CDR2 YYNGEE. The V and J ends lost 3 bases and 7 bases, in that order; junction bases with no gene match: 9. CDR3 length equals 15 residues. CDR3 coding DNA: TGTGCCAGCAGCGGATCAGGGGGTGGCGGTGAAAAACTGTTTTTT. This sequence encodes CASSGSGGGGEKLFF.

The genes are TRBV5-1 and TRBJ1-3; 8 positions match TRBD1. The CDR3 is made up of 15 amino acids. V shed 4 bases and J 0 bases; nucleotides not matched to a gene: 3. The germline V gene has CDR1 SGHRS and CDR2 YFSETQ. The CDR3 loop reads CASSGTGYSGNTIYF. In nucleotides, the CDR3 is TGCGCCAGCAGCGGGACAGGTTACTCTGGAAACACCATATATTTT. Based on the CDR3 plus reference TRBV5-1 and TRBJ1-3, the full variable domain is KAGVTQTPRYLIKTRGQQVTLSCSPISGHRSVSWYQQTPGQGLQFLFEYFSETQRNKGNFPGRFSGRQFSNSRSEMNVSTLELGDSALYLCASSGTGYSGNTIYFGEGSWLTVV.

This sequence joins TRBV4-1 and TRBJ2-7; 9 bases align to TRBD2. V trimming: 0 bases; J trimming: 7 bases; junction bases outside the gene matches: 7. This CDR3 is 15 amino acids long. Per germline, CDR1 MGHRA and CDR2 YSYEKL. CDR3 sequence reads: CASSQDRGGAWEQYF. Here the CDR3 DNA reads TGCGCCAGCAGCCAAGATCGCGGGGGGGCTTGGGAGCAGTACTTC.

The chain recombines TRBV10-3 with TRBJ2-7, with 8 positions matching TRBD2. The V and J ends lost 3 bases and 3 bases, in that order; junction bases with no gene match: 10. This CDR3 contains 16 residues. Germline CDR1 is ENHRY and CDR2 is SYGVKD. The CDR3: CAISDVTRGAIYEQYF. CDR3 DNA: TGTGCCATCAGTGATGTAACGCGGGGGGCGATCTACGAGCAGTACTTC.

The chain has TRBV29-1 and TRBJ1-3, with no clear D. The V end lost 5 bases, the J end lost 8 bases, and 10 bases lay between the germline ends. Germline V CDR1 and CDR2: SQVTM, ANQGSEA. This CDR3 has 11 residues. The CDR3: CSVRDADTIYF. CDR3 coding DNA: TGCAGCGTTCGGGATGCGGACACCATATATTTT.

The genes are TRBV5-5 and TRBJ1-2; a possible D gene is TRBD1 (6 bases). Germline V lookup: CDR1 SGHKS, CDR2 YYEKEE (reference sequence). Trimming removed 3 bases at V and 6 bases at J, with 9 bases between. The CDR3 length is 12 residues. CDR3 in DNA: TGTGCCAGCAGCTCTCAGGGGCATGGCTACACCTTC. Protein: CASSSQGHGYTF.

This clone has only one observation. The CDR3 DNA follows: TGTGCCAGCAGTTACGACAACCAAGAGACCCAGTACTTC. Its protein is CASSYDNQETQYF. The V call is TRBV6-2 or TRBV6-3, the J call TRBJ2-5; no clear D. V lost 2 bases to trimming and J lost 0 bases, with 4 bases between them. Germline lookup yields CDR1 MNHEY and CDR2 SVGEGT. The CDR3 length is 13 residues.

This chain links TRBV19 with TRBJ1-6; possible D gene TRBD1, 5 bases. V was clipped by 9 bases and J by 7 bases, with 13 bases between them. The CDR3 length is 13 residues. CDR1 is LNHDA, CDR2 SQIVND, per germline (reference sequence). The CDR3 sequence is CASCQGGNSPLHF. CDR3 nucleotide sequence: TGTGCCAGCTGCCAGGGAGGCAATTCACCCCTCCACTTT. The full variable domain, its missing parts supplied by reference TRBV19 and TRBJ1-6, is DGGITQSPKYLFRKEGQNVTLSCEQNLNHDAMYWYRQDPGQGLRLIYYSQIVNDFQKGDIAEGYSVSREKKESFPLTVTSAQKNPTAFYLCASCQGGNSPLHFGNGTRLTVT.

The V gene is TRBV5-1, the J gene TRBJ2-3; weak D call: TRBD2 (6 bases). V dropped 3 bases and J dropped 2 bases, with 10 bases sitting between them. CDR3 size: 14 residues. Per the germline V gene, CDR1 is SGHRS and CDR2 is YFSETQ. CDR3 sequence: CASSSLDYTDTQYF. As DNA, the CDR3 is TGCGCCAGCAGCTCCCTGGACTACACAGATACGCAGTATTTT.

This clone has only a few counts. This chain joins TRBV9 and TRBJ1-3; D is perhaps TRBD1 (5 bases). This CDR3 has 14 amino acids. V was clipped by 0 bases and J by 2 bases, with 6 bases between them. The germline V gene encodes CDR1 SGDLS and CDR2 YYNGEE. The CDR3: CASSVGGAGNTIYF. CDR3 nucleotide sequence: TGTGCCAGCAGCGTAGGGGGGGCTGGAAACACCATATATTTT.

The CDR3 loop reads CASTLLDRQANYGYTF. Here the CDR3 DNA reads TGCGCCAGCACCTTGCTGGATCGACAGGCGAACTATGGCTACACCTTC. The chain carries TRBV10-1 and TRBJ1-2, with D perhaps TRBD1 (6 bases). The CDR3 runs 16 residues. V shed 7 bases and J shed 2 bases, with 20 bases lying between them. Germline CDR1 reads WNHNN; CDR2 reads SYGVQD (reference sequence).

The rearrangement uses TRBV29-1 and TRBJ1-1, with a weak D call TRBD1 (5 bases). Germline CDR1 reads SQVTM; CDR2 reads ANQGSEA. V was cut by 6 bases and J by 1 base, with 12 bases left in between. CDR3 size: 13 residues. This CDR3 is CSVGGTSNTEAFF. As DNA, the CDR3 is TGCAGCGTGGGGGGGACCTCGAACACTGAAGCTTTCTTT.

The V call is TRBV3-1 (or the pseudogene TRBV3-2), the J call TRBJ2-6, with TRBD1 identical over 9 bases. This CDR3 spans 20 amino acids. Germline V gene data show CDR1 as LGHDT and CDR2 as YNNKEL (reference sequence). The J segment lost 1 base and the V segment lost 1 base, leaving 11 bases of the junction unmatched. The CDR3 region is CASSQGRTGQGLSGANVLTF. The CDR3 DNA reads TGTGCCAGCAGCCAAGGACGAACGGGACAGGGTCTATCTGGGGCCAACGTCCTGACTTTC.

Here the CDR3 DNA reads TGTGCCAGCAGTGAGCTCGGAACTAGTAATGAGCAGTTCTTC. The encoded protein is CASSELGTSNEQFF. V and J are TRBV2 and TRBJ2-1; the D gene is possibly TRBD2 (5 bases). Per germline, CDR1 SNHLY and CDR2 FYNNEI. CDR3 size: 14 residues. The V end was cut by 3 bases, the J end by 7 bases, with 13 bases between.

This chain uses TRBV7-9 with TRBJ2-1; possibly TRBD2 for D (6 bases). V was cut by 5 bases and J by 5 bases, with 19 bases left in between. The germline V gene has CDR1 SEHNR and CDR2 FQNEAQ (reference sequence). The CDR3 spans 16 residues. The CDR3 coding sequence is TGTGCCAGCAGCCCTGTCGGGGCTAGCGTAAACAATGAGCAGTTCTTC. Translating gives CASSPVGASVNNEQFF.

This clone was recorded at least ten times. The gene calls are TRBV6-5 and TRBJ2-3, with TRBD2 identical over 14 bases. Losses at the gene ends were 7 bases for V and 4 bases for J; bases not matched to a gene: 4. CDR1 and CDR2 (germline): MNHEY, SVGAGI. The CDR3 is 15 amino acids. CDR3 loop: CASTRLAGGADTQYF. In nucleotides, the CDR3 is TGTGCCAGCACCCGACTAGCGGGAGGGGCAGATACGCAGTATTTT.

This chain connects TRBV2 to TRBJ1-1; 10 nucleotides align to TRBD1. The CDR3 totals 16 residues. The V and J ends lost 6 bases and 1 base, in that order; junction bases with no gene match: 8. Germline V CDR1 and CDR2: SNHLY, FYNNEI. CDR3 nucleotides: TGTGCCAGCAGAGGGGACAGGGGCGGCGGGAACACTGAAGCTTTCTTT. It encodes CASRGDRGGGNTEAFF.

This clone was observed once. This chain connects TRBV14 to TRBJ1-5; D gene unclear. The CDR3 contains 13 residues. The germline V and J ends were trimmed by 0 bases and 7 bases, with 7 bases remaining between them. Germline CDR1 SGHDN, CDR2 FVKESK. The CDR3 sequence is CASSQELSQPQHF. CDR3 coding DNA: TGTGCCAGCAGCCAAGAACTCTCCCAGCCCCAGCATTTT. The full variable domain, with the rest looked up from reference TRBV14 and TRBJ1-5, is EAGVTQFPSHSVIEKGQTVTLRCDPISGHDNLYWYRRVMGKEIKFLLHFVKESKQDESGMPNNRFLAERTGGTYSTLKVQPAELEDSGVYFCASSQELSQPQHFGDGTRLSIL.

This chain connects TRBV27 to TRBJ2-5; D is unclear. Deletions cut 1 base from V and 4 bases from J, with 13 bases between. The CDR3 has 15 residues. CDR1 is MNHEY, CDR2 SMNVEV, per germline (reference sequence). DNA of the CDR3: TGTGCCAGCAGTTTATTACCCATCTCGGTAGAGACCCAGTACTTC. Its translation: CASSLLPISVETQYF.

This chain connects TRBV9 to TRBJ1-2; TRBD1 matches 7 bases. The CDR3 is made up of 12 amino acids. Trimming at V came to 1 base and at J to 13 bases, leaving 7 bases not matched to a gene. Per germline, CDR1 SGDLS and CDR2 YYNGEE. As DNA, the CDR3 is TGTGCCAGCAGCGTACCAGGGGGGCCAGGCACCTTC. It encodes CASSVPGGPGTF.

This clone was observed once. V usage is TRBV27 and J usage is TRBJ1-5; D possibly corresponds to TRBD1 (5 bases). Germline V gene data show CDR1 as MNHEY and CDR2 as SMNVEV (reference sequence). There are 14 residues in the CDR3. Trimming removed 2 bases from V and 6 bases from J, with 11 bases in between. CDR3 nucleotide sequence: TGTGCCAGCAGTTTACAGGGTTTGGGTCAGCCCCAGCATTTT. It translates to CASSLQGLGQPQHF.

In this sample, this clone turned up once. The J gene is TRBJ2-5, the V gene TRBV7-8; no definite D call. The ends were cut back, 1 base at V and 1 base at J, with 7 bases in the middle. The CDR3 has 14 amino acids. CDR1 and CDR2 from the germline V gene are SGHVS and FQNEAQ. This chain's CDR3 is CASSLGLIQETQYF. The DNA of the CDR3 is TGTGCCAGCAGCTTAGGACTTATCCAAGAGACCCAGTACTTC.

The chain uses TRBV6-2 or TRBV6-3 and TRBJ2-2, with D tentatively TRBD2 (7 bases). V was cut by 5 bases and J by 7 bases, with 26 bases left in between. The CDR3 sequence is 18 residues long. The germline V gene has CDR1 MNHEY and CDR2 SVGEGT. CDR3 in amino acids: CASSTSRDGGPRNGELFF. In nucleotides, the CDR3 is TGTGCCAGCAGTACTTCCCGGGACGGGGGGCCCAGGAACGGGGAGCTGTTTTTT.

The chain employs TRBV7-2 and TRBJ2-2, with 7 bases lining up with TRBD2. The CDR3 is 16 residues long. J gave up 5 bases and V 2 bases, and 8 bases lay outside the gene matches. In germline, CDR1 is SGHTA, CDR2 FQGNSA. The CDR3 nucleotides are TGTGCCAGCAGCTTACGTCCGGGAGGCGGGACCGGGGAGCTGTTTTTT. Amino acids: CASSLRPGGGTGELFF.

The chain joins TRBV5-1 to TRBJ2-3, with TRBD1 as a possible D gene (6 bases). The CDR3 is 13 residues long. V dropped 0 bases and J dropped 4 bases, with 6 bases sitting between them. Looked up from germline, CDR1 is SGHRS and CDR2 is YFSETQ. This chain's CDR3 is CASSLGTADTQYF. In DNA form, the CDR3 reads TGCGCCAGCAGCTTGGGGACAGCAGATACGCAGTATTTT.

The chain recombines TRBV19 with TRBJ2-7; no reliable D call. V was cut by 0 bases and J by 5 bases, with 11 bases left in between. Per germline, CDR1 LNHDA and CDR2 SQIVND (reference sequence). The CDR3 extends over 14 amino acids. The CDR3 DNA is TGTGCCAGTAGTATAGATCATGGGCCCAACGAGCAGTACTTC. This codes for CASSIDHGPNEQYF.

The rearrangement links TRBV18 to TRBJ2-7; TRBD2 matches 9 bases. CDR3 length: 13 amino acids. V dropped 4 bases and J dropped 6; count of bases not matched to a gene: 4. Per germline, CDR1 KGHSH and CDR2 LQKENI. In DNA form, the CDR3 reads TGTGCCAGCTCACTGGCGGGGGGGGTCGAGCAGTACTTC. It specifies CASSLAGGVEQYF. Complete variable domain (other parts from reference TRBV18 and TRBJ2-7): NAGVMQNPRHLVRRRGQEARLRCSPMKGHSHVYWYRQLPEEGLKFMVYLQKENIIDESGMPKERFSAEFPKEGPSILRIQQVVRGDSAAYFCASSLAGGVEQYFGPGTRLTVT.

In its sample, this clone was seen a few times. V usage is TRBV4-1 and J usage is TRBJ2-7; 9 bases align to TRBD2. The CDR3 has 18 amino acids. Trimming removed 1 base from V and 0 bases from J; junction bases left unmatched: 10. In germline, CDR1 is MGHRA, CDR2 YSYEKL. CDR3 residues: CASSQVGGGAFNSYEQYF. DNA of the CDR3: TGCGCCAGCAGCCAAGTCGGCGGGGGGGCGTTTAACTCCTACGAGCAGTACTTC.